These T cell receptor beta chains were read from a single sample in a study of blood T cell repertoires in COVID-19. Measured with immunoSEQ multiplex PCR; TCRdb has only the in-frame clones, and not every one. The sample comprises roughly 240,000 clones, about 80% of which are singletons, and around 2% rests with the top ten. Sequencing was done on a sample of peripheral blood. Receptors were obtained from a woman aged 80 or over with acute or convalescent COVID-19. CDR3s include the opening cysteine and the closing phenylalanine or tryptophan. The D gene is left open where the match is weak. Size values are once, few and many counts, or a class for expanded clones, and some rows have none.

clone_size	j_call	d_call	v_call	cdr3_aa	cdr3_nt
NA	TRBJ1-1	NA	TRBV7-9	CASSSYRDTEAFF	TGTGCCAGCAGCTCGTACAGAGACACTGAAGCTTTCTTT
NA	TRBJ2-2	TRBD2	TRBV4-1	CASSTRTSDQRELFF	TGCGCCAGCAGCACTCGGACTAGCGACCAGAGGGAGCTGTTTTTT
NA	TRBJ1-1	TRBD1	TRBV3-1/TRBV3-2	CASSQNRGGTEAFF	TGTGCCAGCAGCCAAAACAGGGGGGGTACTGAAGCTTTCTTT
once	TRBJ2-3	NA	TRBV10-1	CASRAGTARSTDTQYF	TGCGCCAGCAGGGCGGGAACAGCGAGGTCTACAGATACGCAGTATTTT
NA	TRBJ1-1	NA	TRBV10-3	CAISESRGAGYTEAFF	TGTGCCATCAGTGAGTCTAGGGGCGCAGGCTACACTGAAGCTTTCTTT
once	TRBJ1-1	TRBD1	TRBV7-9	CASSSGTGNTEAFF	TGTGCCAGCAGTTCCGGGACAGGGAACACTGAAGCTTTCTTT
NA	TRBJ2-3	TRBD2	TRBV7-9	CASSYETSGTTDTQYF	TGTGCCAGCAGCTACGAGACTAGCGGGACCACAGATACGCAGTATTTT
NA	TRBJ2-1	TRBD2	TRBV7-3	CASSSAGVTGDEQFF	TGTGCCAGCAGCTCAGCGGGGGTCACGGGGGATGAGCAGTTCTTC
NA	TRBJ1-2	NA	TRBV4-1	CASSHRGNYGYTF	TGCGCCAGCAGCCACCGGGGGAACTATGGCTACACCTTC
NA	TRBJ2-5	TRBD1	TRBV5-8	CASSLRGGSETQYF	TGTGCCAGCAGCTTGCGAGGGGGCTCGGAGACCCAGTACTTC
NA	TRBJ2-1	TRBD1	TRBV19	CASADRGGADEQFF	TGTGCCAGTGCGGACAGGGGGGGAGCCGATGAGCAGTTCTTC
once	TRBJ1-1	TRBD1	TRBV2	CASSLQGTTEAFF	TGTGCCAGCAGCTTACAGGGGACCACTGAAGCTTTCTTT
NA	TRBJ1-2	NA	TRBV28	CASSLAQQGPHGYTF	TGTGCCAGCAGTTTAGCCCAGCAGGGCCCCCACGGCTACACCTTC
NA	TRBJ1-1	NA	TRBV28	CASSLPVGGGTEAFF	TGTGCCAGCAGCCTCCCCGTGGGGGGGGGAACTGAAGCTTTCTTT
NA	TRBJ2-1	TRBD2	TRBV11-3	CASSPVAGGREQFF	TGTGCCAGCAGCCCTGTAGCGGGAGGGAGAGAGCAGTTCTTC
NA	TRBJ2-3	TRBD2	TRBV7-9	CASSQTSGSATDTQYF	TGTGCCAGCAGCCAGACTAGCGGGAGCGCCACAGATACGCAGTATTTT
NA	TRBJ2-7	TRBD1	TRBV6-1	CASSAKSGTGDTYEQYF	TGTGCCAGCAGTGCCAAATCCGGGACAGGGGACACCTACGAGCAGTACTTC
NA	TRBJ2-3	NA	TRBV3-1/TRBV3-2	CASIGDTDTQYF	TGTGCCAGCATAGGGGACACAGATACGCAGTATTTT
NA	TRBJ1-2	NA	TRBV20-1	CSATLQGRYTF	TGCAGTGCTACCCTACAGGGACGCTACACCTTC
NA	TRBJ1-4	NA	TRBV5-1	CASSPSGATNEKLFF	TGCGCCAGCAGCCCCTCGGGGGCAACTAATGAAAAACTGTTTTTT
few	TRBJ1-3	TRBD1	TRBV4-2	CASSQVDRAGNTIYF	TGTGCCAGCAGCCAAGTTGACAGGGCCGGAAACACCATATATTTT
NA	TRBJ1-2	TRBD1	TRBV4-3	CASSQGPGTGESYGYTF	TGCGCCAGCAGCCAAGGTCCCGGGACAGGGGAGAGCTATGGCTACACCTTC
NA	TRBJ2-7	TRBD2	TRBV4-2	CASSQGREFSYEQYF	TGTGCCAGCAGCCAGGGGCGGGAGTTCTCCTACGAGCAGTACTTC
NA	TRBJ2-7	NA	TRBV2	CASSVKGWEQYF	TGTGCCAGCAGTGTAAAGGGGTGGGAGCAGTACTTC
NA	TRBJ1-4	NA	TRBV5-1	CASSLGQPNEKLFF	TGCGCCAGCAGCTTGGGACAGCCAAATGAAAAACTGTTTTTT
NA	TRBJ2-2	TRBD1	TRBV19	CASSPPGQGLAGELFF	TGTGCCAGTAGTCCGCCGGGACAGGGTCTGGCCGGGGAGCTGTTTTTT
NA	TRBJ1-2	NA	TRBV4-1	CASSPHLASHGNYTF	TGCGCCAGCAGCCCGCATCTTGCGTCACACGGGAATTACACCTTC
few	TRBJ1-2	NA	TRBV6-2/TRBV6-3	CASSPGGGGNYGYTF	TGTGCCAGCAGCCCTGGGGGCGGGGGCAACTATGGCTACACCTTC
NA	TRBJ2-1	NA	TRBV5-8	CASSPWTKYNEQFF	TGTGCCAGCAGCCCCTGGACAAAATACAATGAGCAGTTCTTC
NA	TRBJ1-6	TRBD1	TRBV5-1	CASSLERQGTPLHF	TGCGCCAGCAGCTTGGAGCGACAGGGGACGCCCCTCCACTTT
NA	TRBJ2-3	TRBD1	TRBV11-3	CASSEGQARTDTQYF	TGTGCCAGCAGCGAGGGACAGGCGCGCACAGATACGCAGTATTTT
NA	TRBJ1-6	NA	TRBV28	CASSAHRVDNSPLHF	TGTGCCAGCAGTGCACACAGGGTTGATAATTCACCCCTCCACTTT
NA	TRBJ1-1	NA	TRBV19	CASSEITGNTEAFF	TGTGCCAGTAGTGAAATCACAGGGAACACTGAAGCTTTCTTT
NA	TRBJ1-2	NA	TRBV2	CASSDRGLGGYGYTF	TGTGCCAGCAGTGATCGGGGTTTAGGAGGCTATGGCTACACCTTC
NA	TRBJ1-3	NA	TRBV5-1	CASSETGTTHNTIYF	TGCGCCAGCAGCGAAACCGGGACAACGCACAACACCATATATTTT
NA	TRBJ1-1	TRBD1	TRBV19	CASTQNRGGEAFF	TGTGCCAGTACTCAAAACAGGGGCGGAGAAGCTTTCTTT
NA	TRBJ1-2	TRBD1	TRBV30	CAWSGQESYGYTF	TGTGCCTGGTCCGGACAGGAATCCTATGGCTACACCTTC
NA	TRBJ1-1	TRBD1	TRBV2	CASRGTGGAFTEAFF	TGTGCCAGCAGGGGGACAGGGGGCGCATTCACTGAAGCTTTCTTT
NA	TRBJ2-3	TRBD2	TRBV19	CASSRTSGGTTDTQYF	TGTGCCAGTAGTAGAACTAGCGGGGGAACCACAGATACGCAGTATTTT
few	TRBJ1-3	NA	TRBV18	CASSPPSQSGNTIYF	TGTGCCAGCTCACCACCGTCACAATCTGGAAACACCATATATTTT
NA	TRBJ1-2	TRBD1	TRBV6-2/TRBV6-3	CASSPGQGLGFSSANYGYTF	TGTGCCAGCAGCCCGGGACAGGGGCTCGGGTTCTCGTCAGCTAACTATGGCTACACCTTC
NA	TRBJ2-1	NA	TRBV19	CASSISRGWNEQFF	TGTGCCAGTAGTATATCCCGAGGTTGGAATGAGCAGTTCTTC
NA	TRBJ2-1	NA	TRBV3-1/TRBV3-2	CASSYSRNEQFF	TGTGCCAGCAGCTACTCGAGGAATGAGCAGTTCTTC
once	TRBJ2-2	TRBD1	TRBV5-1	CASSTGTGNTGELFF	TGCGCCAGCAGCACTGGGACAGGGAACACCGGGGAGCTGTTTTTT
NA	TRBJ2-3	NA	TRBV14	CASSQEGRSDTQYF	TGTGCCAGCAGCCAAGAGGGCAGGTCAGATACGCAGTATTTT
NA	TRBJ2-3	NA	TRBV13	CASSRAQQRTQYF	TGTGCCAGCAGCCGGGCCCAGCAGCGGACGCAGTATTTT
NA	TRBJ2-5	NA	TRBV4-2	CASSLSSREGETQYF	TGTGCCAGCAGCCTATCATCGAGGGAAGGAGAGACCCAGTACTTC
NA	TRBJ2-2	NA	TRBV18	CASSPVGANTGELFF	TGTGCCAGCTCACCAGTAGGGGCGAACACCGGGGAGCTGTTTTTT
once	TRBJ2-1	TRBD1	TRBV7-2	CASRERTGVGNEQFF	TGTGCCAGCAGGGAGCGGACAGGGGTGGGCAATGAGCAGTTCTTC
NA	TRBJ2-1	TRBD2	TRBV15	CATSRDISGRARNEQFF	TGTGCCACCAGCAGAGATATCAGCGGGAGGGCCAGAAATGAGCAGTTCTTC
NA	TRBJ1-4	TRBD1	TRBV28	CASSNQGASTNEKLFF	TGTGCCAGCAGTAATCAGGGGGCCTCAACTAATGAAAAACTGTTTTTT
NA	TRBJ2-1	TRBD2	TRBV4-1	CASSQPSGILNEQFF	TGCGCCAGCAGCCAACCTAGCGGGATCTTAAATGAGCAGTTCTTC
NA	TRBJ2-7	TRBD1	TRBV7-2	CASSRDRGVYEQYF	TGTGCCAGCAGCCGGGACAGGGGGGTCTACGAGCAGTACTTC
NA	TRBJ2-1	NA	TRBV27	CASSSHNRGEDDEQFF	TGTGCCAGCAGTTCCCACAATCGGGGAGAGGACGATGAGCAGTTCTTC
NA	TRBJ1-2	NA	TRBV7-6	CASSSVAGGYTF	TGTGCCAGCAGCTCCGTAGCGGGGGGCTACACCTTC
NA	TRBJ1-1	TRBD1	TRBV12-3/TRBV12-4	CASSLREGAGAFF	TGTGCCAGCAGTTTACGCGAGGGGGCCGGAGCTTTCTTT